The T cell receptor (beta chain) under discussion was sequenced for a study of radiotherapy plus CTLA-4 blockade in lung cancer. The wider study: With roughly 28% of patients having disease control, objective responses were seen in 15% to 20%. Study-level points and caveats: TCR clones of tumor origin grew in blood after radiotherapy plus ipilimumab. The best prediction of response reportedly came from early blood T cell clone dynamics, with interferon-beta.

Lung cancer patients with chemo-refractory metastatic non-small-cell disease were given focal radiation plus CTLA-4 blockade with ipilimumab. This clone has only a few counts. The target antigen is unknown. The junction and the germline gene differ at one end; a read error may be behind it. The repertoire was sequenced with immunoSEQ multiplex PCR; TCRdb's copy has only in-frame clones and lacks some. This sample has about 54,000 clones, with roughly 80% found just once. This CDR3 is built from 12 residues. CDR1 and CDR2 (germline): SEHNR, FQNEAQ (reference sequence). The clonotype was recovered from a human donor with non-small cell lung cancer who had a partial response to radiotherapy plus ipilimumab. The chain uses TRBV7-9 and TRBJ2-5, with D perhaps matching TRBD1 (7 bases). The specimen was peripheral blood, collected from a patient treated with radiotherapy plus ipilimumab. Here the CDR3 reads CASSLGGDSGHF. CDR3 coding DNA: TGTGCCAGCAGCTTAGGCGGGGACAGTGGGCACTTC. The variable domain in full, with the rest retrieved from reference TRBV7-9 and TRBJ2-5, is DTGVSQNPRHKITKRGQNVTFRCDPISEHNRLYWYRQTLGQGPEFLTYFQNEAQLEKSRLLSDRFSAERPKGSFSTLEIQRTEQGDSAMYLCASSLGGDSGHFGPGTRLLVL.